Below, 22 T cell receptor beta chains from the same sample are listed, as sequenced in a study of cytotoxic CD8 clonotypes in ibrutinib-treated CLL. TCRdb's copy holds only in-frame clones and misses some; the assay was immunoSEQ multiplex PCR. The sample has some 300,000 clones, more than 65% seen once. Specimen: PBMCs, collected before ibrutinib treatment. The receptors stem from a human donor with chronic lymphocytic leukemia.

V and J are TRBV2 and TRBJ1-5; 9 nucleotides line up with TRBD1. The length of the CDR3 is 15 residues. Trimming took 6 bases from V and 0 from J; bases not matched to a gene: 3. Germline lookup yields CDR1 SNHLY and CDR2 FYNNEI. CDR3 region: CASRRTGDSNQPQHF. The CDR3 bases are TGTGCCAGCAGACGGACAGGGGATAGCAATCAGCCCCAGCATTTT.

The chain has TRBV2 and TRBJ2-5, with D unresolved. The germline V and J ends were trimmed by 7 bases and 4 bases, with 10 bases remaining between them. This CDR3 region has 12 residues. CDR1 is SNHLY, CDR2 FYNNEI, per germline. The CDR3: CASMRNRETQYF. CDR3 sequence (DNA): TGTGCCAGCATGCGGAATCGAGAGACCCAGTACTTC.

The CDR3 loop reads CASSELGASWKLFF. The CDR3 DNA sequence: TGTGCCAGCAGCGAGCTGGGGGCCTCCTGGAAACTGTTTTTT. This chain joins TRBV2 and TRBJ1-4, with a weak D call TRBD1 (6 bases). The CDR3 runs to 14 residues. Germline lookup yields CDR1 SNHLY and CDR2 FYNNEI. V lost 6 bases, J lost 11 bases, and 19 bases lay in between.

The chain links TRBV4-3 to TRBJ2-3, with 7 bases aligning to TRBD2. This CDR3 is 16 amino acids long. V dropped 1 base and J dropped 0; count of bases not matched to a gene: 4. From germline, CDR1 is LGHNA and CDR2 YSLEER. CDR3 residues: CASSQGLADSTDTQYF. The CDR3 DNA reads as TGCGCCAGCAGCCAAGGGCTAGCGGATAGCACAGATACGCAGTATTTT.

The chain couples TRBV7-3 to TRBJ2-3; D gene uncertain. The V end lost 3 bases, the J end lost 4 bases, and 14 bases lay between the germline ends. Germline lookup yields CDR1 SGHTA and CDR2 FQGTGA. The CDR3 covers 15 residues. The CDR3 region is CASSLSARRADTQYF. CDR3 nucleotide sequence: TGTGCCAGCAGCTTGAGTGCTAGAAGGGCAGATACGCAGTATTTT.

V and J are TRBV27 and TRBJ1-1; D may be TRBD1 (6 bases). With 2 bases removed from V and 8 bases from J, the gap between germline ends came to 18 bases. Germline assignment: CDR1 MNHEY and CDR2 SMNVEV (reference sequence). This CDR3 contains 15 residues. CDR3 sequence reads: CASSLTRGFSIEAFF. In DNA form, the CDR3 reads TGTGCCAGCAGTTTAACCAGGGGCTTTTCCATAGAAGCTTTCTTT.

The rearrangement uses TRBV25-1 and TRBJ2-1, with 8 bases aligning to TRBD1. Germline V CDR1 and CDR2: MGHDK, SYGVNS. The V gene end was trimmed by 7 bases and the J gene end by 5 bases; junction bases not matched to a gene: 7. There are 14 residues in the CDR3. CDR3 sequence: CASTRTGWDNEQFF. The CDR3 region has the DNA TGTGCCAGCACTAGGACAGGGTGGGACAATGAGCAGTTCTTC.

The V and J genes are TRBV7-9 and TRBJ2-2; 14 nucleotides match TRBD2. The CDR3 loop spans 17 amino acids. The ends lost 4 bases at V and 3 bases at J; junction bases unmatched: 4. Per germline, CDR1 SEHNR and CDR2 FQNEAQ (reference sequence). CDR3 residues: CASSSGLAGDDTGELFF. CDR3 nucleotide sequence: TGTGCCAGCAGCTCGGGACTAGCGGGAGATGACACCGGGGAGCTGTTTTTT.

The chain links TRBV27 to TRBJ2-2; D ambiguous. Trimming took off 3 bases at V and 0 bases at J, with 2 bases between the two ends. Germline V gene sequence: CDR1 MNHEY, CDR2 SMNVEV (reference sequence). CDR3 length: 13 residues. The CDR3 DNA reads TGTGCCAGCAGTTTGCCGAACACCGGGGAGCTGTTTTTT. Its translation: CASSLPNTGELFF.

The CDR3 nucleotides are TGCGCCAGCAGCCAAAAGATCCCGGGACAGGGGGCGGCGGATCAGCCCCAGCATTTT. Amino acids: CASSQKIPGQGAADQPQHF. The chain uses TRBV4-1 and TRBJ1-5; 12 bases line up with TRBD1. Germline assignment: CDR1 MGHRA and CDR2 YSYEKL. The trim removed 2 bases at V and 5 bases at J, leaving 13 bases unmatched. There are 19 residues in the CDR3.

The V call is TRBV5-4, the J call TRBJ2-7; 8 positions agree with TRBD1. CDR3 length: 14 residues. V shed 3 bases, J shed 6 bases, and the junction held 8 bases outside the gene matches. Germline values: CDR1 SGHNT, CDR2 YYREEE (reference sequence). The CDR3 nucleotides read TGTGCCAGCAGCTCAGGGGGCCTAGTAAGCGAGCAGTACTTC. This gives the protein CASSSGGLVSEQYF.

This chain uses TRBV18 with TRBJ1-1; tentatively, D is TRBD1 (6 bases). The germline V gene encodes CDR1 KGHSH and CDR2 LQKENI. Between the trimmed V and J ends, which lost 2 bases and 3 bases, there was a span of 16 bases. The CDR3 has 16 amino acids. CDR3 nucleotides: TGTGCCAGCTCACCAGGATCGGGGGCGGGTGACACTGAAGCTTTCTTT. It encodes CASSPGSGAGDTEAFF. The whole variable domain, remainder taken from reference TRBV18 and TRBJ1-1, is NAGVMQNPRHLVRRRGQEARLRCSPMKGHSHVYWYRQLPEEGLKFMVYLQKENIIDESGMPKERFSAEFPKEGPSILRIQQVVRGDSAAYFCASSPGSGAGDTEAFFGQGTRLTVV.

The chain links TRBV6-4 to TRBJ2-7, with D tentatively TRBD1 (6 bases). This CDR3 comprises 14 residues. Germline V gives CDR1 MRHNA, CDR2 SNTAGT. V lost 5 bases to trimming and J lost 3 bases, with 14 bases between them. The CDR3 spells CASSPTYRDYEQYF. The CDR3 region has the DNA TGTGCCAGCAGTCCGACTTACAGGGACTACGAGCAGTACTTC.

The chain links TRBV7-9 to TRBJ2-1; weak D call: TRBD1 (9 bases). With 6 bases removed from V and 3 bases from J, the gap between germline ends came to 15 bases. The CDR3 consists of 15 residues. In germline, CDR1 is SEHNR, CDR2 FQNEAQ (reference sequence). The CDR3 DNA reads TGTGCCAGCAGTCGGGGGGGACAGGGCTACAATGAGCAGTTCTTC. Translated: CASSRGGQGYNEQFF.

The rearrangement links TRBV7-3 to TRBJ2-7, with 12 bases that match TRBD2. Germline V gives CDR1 SGHTA, CDR2 FQGTGA. The CDR3 loop spans 17 amino acids. V dropped 0 bases and J dropped 5; count of bases not matched to a gene: 8. CDR3 DNA sequence: TGTGCCAGCAGCTTAACGTTAGGACTAGCGGGAATCAACGAGCAGTACTTC. Translating gives CASSLTLGLAGINEQYF.

DNA of the CDR3: TGTGCCAGCAGTTATAGGACTGATTACGAGCAGTACTTC. Encoded protein: CASSYRTDYEQYF. The chain joins TRBV27 to TRBJ2-7, with D maybe TRBD2 (5 bases). The ends were cut back, 4 bases at V and 4 bases at J, with 11 bases in the middle. This CDR3 spans 13 amino acids. CDR1 is MNHEY, CDR2 SMNVEV, per germline (reference sequence).

This CDR3 reads CASSVSGRAFYNEQFF. The CDR3 DNA reads as TGTGCCAGCAGCGTTAGCGGGAGGGCCTTCTACAATGAGCAGTTCTTC. The J gene is TRBJ2-1, the V gene TRBV9, with 11 bases fitting TRBD2. Germline-derived CDR1 and CDR2 are SGDLS and YYNGEE. The CDR3 sequence is 16 residues long. The ends lost 2 bases at V and 3 bases at J; junction bases unmatched: 4. Looking up the rest from reference TRBV9 and TRBJ2-1 gives the full variable domain: DSGVTQTPKHLITATGQRVTLRCSPRSGDLSVYWYQQSLDQGLQFLIQYYNGEERAKGNILERFSAQQFPDLHSELNLSSLELGDSALYFCASSVSGRAFYNEQFFGPGTRLTVL.

The chain carries TRBV6-5 and TRBJ2-1; 11 positions match TRBD2. Looked up from germline, CDR1 is MNHEY and CDR2 is SVGAGI. With 7 bases clipped from V and 6 bases from J, the junction kept 2 bases outside the gene matches. This CDR3 has 13 amino acids. The CDR3 sequence: CASTTSGVNEQFF. Written as DNA, the CDR3 is TGTGCCAGCACGACTAGCGGGGTCAATGAGCAGTTCTTC.

By sample fraction, this clone is large. The rearrangement links TRBV28 to TRBJ2-5; tentative D call: TRBD1 (5 bases). Germline V gives CDR1 MDHEN, CDR2 SYDVKM. Trimming left V 5 bases short and J 1 base short, with 17 bases between. This CDR3 region has 16 residues. CDR3 protein: CASSLEQVGPQETQYF. The DNA for the CDR3 is TGTGCCAGCAGTCTTGAACAGGTGGGGCCCCAAGAGACCCAGTACTTC.

The chain combines TRBV9 with TRBJ2-2, with a possible D match to TRBD2 (5 bases). Germline V lookup: CDR1 SGDLS, CDR2 YYNGEE. The CDR3 has 14 residues. The V end lost 2 bases, the J end lost 2 bases, and 7 bases lay between the germline ends. This CDR3 reads CASSVRTNTGELFF. Here the CDR3 DNA reads TGTGCCAGCAGCGTTCGGACTAACACCGGGGAGCTGTTTTTT.

The chain carries TRBV7-8 and TRBJ2-7, with a possible D match to TRBD2 (5 bases). With 1 base removed from V and 2 bases from J, the gap between germline ends came to 9 bases. This CDR3 comprises 14 residues. Germline values: CDR1 SGHVS, CDR2 FQNEAQ. The CDR3 protein is CASSLGTSTYEQYF. DNA of the CDR3: TGTGCCAGCAGCTTAGGGACTTCCACCTACGAGCAGTACTTC.

CDR3 nucleotides: TGTGCCAGCAGCTTTGGACAGTCTGGAAACACCATATATTTT. Translated: CASSFGQSGNTIYF. The V gene is TRBV5-6, the J gene TRBJ1-3; maybe TRBD1 (6 bases). V was trimmed by 2 bases and J by 1 base, leaving 7 bases between them. The germline gives CDR1 SGHDT, CDR2 YYEEEE. This CDR3 has 14 amino acids.